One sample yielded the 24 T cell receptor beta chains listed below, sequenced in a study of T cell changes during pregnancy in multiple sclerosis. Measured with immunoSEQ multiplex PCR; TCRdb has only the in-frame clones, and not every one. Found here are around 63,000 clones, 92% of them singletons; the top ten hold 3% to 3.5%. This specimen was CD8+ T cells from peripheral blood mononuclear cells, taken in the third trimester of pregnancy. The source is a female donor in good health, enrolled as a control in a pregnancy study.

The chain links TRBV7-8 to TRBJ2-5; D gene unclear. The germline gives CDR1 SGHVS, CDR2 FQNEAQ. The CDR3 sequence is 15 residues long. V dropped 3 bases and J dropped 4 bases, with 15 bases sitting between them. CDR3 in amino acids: CASSFLAARIETQYF. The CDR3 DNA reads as TGTGCCAGCAGCTTCCTTGCCGCCAGAATAGAGACCCAGTACTTC.

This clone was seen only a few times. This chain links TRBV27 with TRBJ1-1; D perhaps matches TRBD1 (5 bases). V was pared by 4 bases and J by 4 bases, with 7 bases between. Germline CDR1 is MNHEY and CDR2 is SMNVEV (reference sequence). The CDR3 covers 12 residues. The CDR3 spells CASSSTGTEAFF. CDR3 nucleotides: TGTGCCAGCAGTTCCACAGGCACTGAAGCTTTCTTT.

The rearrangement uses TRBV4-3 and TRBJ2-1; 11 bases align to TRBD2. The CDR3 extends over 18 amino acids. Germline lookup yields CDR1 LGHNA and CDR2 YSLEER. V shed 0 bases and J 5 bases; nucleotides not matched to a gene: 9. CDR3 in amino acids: CASSQDSPLSGGDNEQFF. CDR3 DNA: TGCGCCAGCAGCCAAGATAGTCCGCTTAGCGGGGGGGACAATGAGCAGTTCTTC.

The CDR3 sequence: CAWSLQRPRLAGVQETQYF. The CDR3 DNA sequence: TGTGCCTGGAGTCTTCAACGCCCAAGACTAGCGGGAGTACAAGAGACCCAGTACTTC. This rearrangement joins TRBV30 to TRBJ2-5; 12 bases are a match to TRBD2. The junction had 15 bases not matched to a gene; V was cut back by 2 bases and J by 2 bases. CDR1 GTSNPN and CDR2 SVGIG come from the germline V gene (reference sequence). CDR3 size: 19 residues.

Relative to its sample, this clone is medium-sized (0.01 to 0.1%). CDR3 amino acids: CASRGYRTDSEAFF. In nucleotides, the CDR3 is TGTGCCAGTAGAGGCTATAGGACAGACTCTGAAGCTTTCTTT. This chain uses TRBV19 with TRBJ1-1; the D gene is possibly TRBD1 (6 bases). The CDR3 loop spans 14 amino acids. With 6 bases removed from V and 6 bases from J, the gap between germline ends came to 17 bases. Germline V gene lookup returns CDR1 LNHDA and CDR2 SQIVND (reference sequence).

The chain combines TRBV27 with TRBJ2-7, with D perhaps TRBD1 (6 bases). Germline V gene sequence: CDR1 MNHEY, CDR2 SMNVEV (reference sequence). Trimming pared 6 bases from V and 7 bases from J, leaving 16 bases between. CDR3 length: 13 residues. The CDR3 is CASRGGTLGEQYF. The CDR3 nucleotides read TGTGCCAGCAGGGGTGGGACATTGGGAGAGCAGTACTTC.

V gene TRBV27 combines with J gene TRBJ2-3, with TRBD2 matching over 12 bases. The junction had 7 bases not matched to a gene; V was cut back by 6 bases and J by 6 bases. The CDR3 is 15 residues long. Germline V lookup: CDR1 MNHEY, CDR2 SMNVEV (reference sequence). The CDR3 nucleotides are TGTGCCAGCAGAGAGCTAGCGGGGGGGTCGGATACGCAGTATTTT. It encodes CASRELAGGSDTQYF.

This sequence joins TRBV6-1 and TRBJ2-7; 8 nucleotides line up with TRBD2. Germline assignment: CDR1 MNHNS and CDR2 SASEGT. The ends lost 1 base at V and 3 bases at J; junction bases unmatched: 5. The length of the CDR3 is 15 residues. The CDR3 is CASSEVPGGDYEQYF. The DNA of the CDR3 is TGTGCCAGCAGTGAAGTACCCGGGGGGGACTACGAGCAGTACTTC.

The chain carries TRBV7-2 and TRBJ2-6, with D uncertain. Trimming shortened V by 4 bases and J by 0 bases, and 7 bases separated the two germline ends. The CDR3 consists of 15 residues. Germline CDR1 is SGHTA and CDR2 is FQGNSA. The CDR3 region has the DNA TGTGCCAGCAGCTCTCAGGACTCTGGGGCCAACGTCCTGACTTTC. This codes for CASSSQDSGANVLTF. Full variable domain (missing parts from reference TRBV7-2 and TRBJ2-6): GAGVSQSPSNKVTEKGKDVELRCDPISGHTALYWYRQSLGQGLEFLIYFQGNSAPDKSGLPSDRFSAERTGGSVSTLTIQRTQQEDSAVYLCASSSQDSGANVLTFGAGSRLTVL.

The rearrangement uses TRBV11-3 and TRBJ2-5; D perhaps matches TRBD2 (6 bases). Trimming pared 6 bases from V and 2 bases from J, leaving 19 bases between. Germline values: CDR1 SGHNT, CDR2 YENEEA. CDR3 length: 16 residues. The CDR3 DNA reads TGTGCCAGCAGGGCTGGGGACTTGGGATTTCAAGAGACCCAGTACTTC. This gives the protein CASRAGDLGFQETQYF.

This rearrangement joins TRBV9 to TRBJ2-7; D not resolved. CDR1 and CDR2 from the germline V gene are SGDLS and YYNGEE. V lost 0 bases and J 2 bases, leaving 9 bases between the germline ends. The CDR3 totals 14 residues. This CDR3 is CASSVGSETYEQYF. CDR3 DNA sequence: TGTGCCAGCAGCGTAGGGTCGGAGACCTACGAGCAGTACTTC.

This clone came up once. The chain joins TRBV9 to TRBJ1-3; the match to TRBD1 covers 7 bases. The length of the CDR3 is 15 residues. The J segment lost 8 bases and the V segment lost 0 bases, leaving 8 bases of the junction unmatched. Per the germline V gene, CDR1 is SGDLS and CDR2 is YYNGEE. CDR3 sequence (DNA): TGTGCCAGCAGCGTAGCGGAGGGGGCGACGGACACCATATATTTT. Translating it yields CASSVAEGATDTIYF.

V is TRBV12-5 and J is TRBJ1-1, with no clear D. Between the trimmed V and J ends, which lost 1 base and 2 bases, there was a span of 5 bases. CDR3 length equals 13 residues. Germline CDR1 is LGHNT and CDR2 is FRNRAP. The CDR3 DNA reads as TGTGCTAGTGGTTTGGGGAGAAACACTGAAGCTTTCTTT. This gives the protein CASGLGRNTEAFF.

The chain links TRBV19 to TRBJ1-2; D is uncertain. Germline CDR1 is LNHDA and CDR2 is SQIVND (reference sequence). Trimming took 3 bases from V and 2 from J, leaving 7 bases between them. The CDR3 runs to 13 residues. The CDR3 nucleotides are TGTGCCAGTAGTATGGCTTACAACTATGGCTACACCTTC. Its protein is CASSMAYNYGYTF.

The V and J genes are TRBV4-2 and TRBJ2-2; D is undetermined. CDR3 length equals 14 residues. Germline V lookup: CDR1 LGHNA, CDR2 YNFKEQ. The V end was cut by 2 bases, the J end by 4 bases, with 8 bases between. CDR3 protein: CASSQRYGTGELFF. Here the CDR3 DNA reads TGTGCCAGCAGCCAACGCTACGGCACCGGGGAGCTGTTTTTT.

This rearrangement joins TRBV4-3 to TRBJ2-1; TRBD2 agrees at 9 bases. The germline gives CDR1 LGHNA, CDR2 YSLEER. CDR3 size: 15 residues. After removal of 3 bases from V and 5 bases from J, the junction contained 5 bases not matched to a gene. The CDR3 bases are TGCGCCAGCAGCCACCGTAGCGGGGGCAACAATGAGCAGTTCTTC. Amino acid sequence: CASSHRSGGNNEQFF.

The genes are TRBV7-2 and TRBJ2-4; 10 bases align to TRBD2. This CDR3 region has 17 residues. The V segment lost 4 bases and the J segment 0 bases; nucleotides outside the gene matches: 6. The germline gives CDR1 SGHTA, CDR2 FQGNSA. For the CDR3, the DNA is TGTGCCAGCAGCTCGGCACTAGCGGGGTTAGCCAAAAACATTCAGTACTTC. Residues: CASSSALAGLAKNIQYF.

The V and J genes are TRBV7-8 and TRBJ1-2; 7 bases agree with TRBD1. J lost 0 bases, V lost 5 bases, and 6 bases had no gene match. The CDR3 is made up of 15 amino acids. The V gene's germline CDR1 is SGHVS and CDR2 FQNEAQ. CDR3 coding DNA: TGTGCCAGCAGCAAAACAGGGGCTTCTAACTATGGCTACACCTTC. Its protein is CASSKTGASNYGYTF.

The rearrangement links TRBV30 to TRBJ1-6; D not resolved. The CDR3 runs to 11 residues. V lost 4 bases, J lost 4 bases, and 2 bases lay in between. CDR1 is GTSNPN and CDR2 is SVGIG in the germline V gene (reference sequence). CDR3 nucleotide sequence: TGTGCCTGGACATATAATTCACCCCTCCACTTT. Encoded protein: CAWTYNSPLHF.

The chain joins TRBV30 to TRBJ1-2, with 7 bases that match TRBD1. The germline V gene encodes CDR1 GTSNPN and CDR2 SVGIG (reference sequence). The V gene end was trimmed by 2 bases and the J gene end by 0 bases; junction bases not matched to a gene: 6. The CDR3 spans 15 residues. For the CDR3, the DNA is TGTGCCTGGAGTTCCTCACAGGGGACTAACTATGGCTACACCTTC. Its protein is CAWSSSQGTNYGYTF.

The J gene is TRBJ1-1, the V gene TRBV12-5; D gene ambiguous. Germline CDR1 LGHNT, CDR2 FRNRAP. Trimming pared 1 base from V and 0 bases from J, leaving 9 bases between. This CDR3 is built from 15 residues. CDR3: CASGLDHTVNTEAFF. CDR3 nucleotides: TGTGCTAGTGGTTTGGATCATACAGTGAACACTGAAGCTTTCTTT.

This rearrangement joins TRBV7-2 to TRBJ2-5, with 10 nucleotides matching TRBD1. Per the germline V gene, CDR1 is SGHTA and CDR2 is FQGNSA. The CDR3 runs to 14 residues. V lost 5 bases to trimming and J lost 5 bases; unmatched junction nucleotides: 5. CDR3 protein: CASSRTGGTETQYF. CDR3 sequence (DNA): TGTGCCAGCAGCAGGACAGGGGGTACTGAGACCCAGTACTTC.

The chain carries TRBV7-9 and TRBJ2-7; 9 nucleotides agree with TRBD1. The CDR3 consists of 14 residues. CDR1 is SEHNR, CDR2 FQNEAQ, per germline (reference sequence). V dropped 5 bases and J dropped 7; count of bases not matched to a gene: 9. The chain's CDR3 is CASSTADRGREQYF. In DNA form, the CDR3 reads TGTGCCAGCAGCACGGCGGACAGGGGTAGAGAGCAGTACTTC.

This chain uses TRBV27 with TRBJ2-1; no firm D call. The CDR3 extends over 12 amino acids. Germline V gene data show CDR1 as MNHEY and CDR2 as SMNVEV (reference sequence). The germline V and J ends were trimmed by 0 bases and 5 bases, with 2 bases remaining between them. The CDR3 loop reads CASSLSDNEQFF. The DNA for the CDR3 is TGTGCCAGCAGTTTATCCGACAATGAGCAGTTCTTC.